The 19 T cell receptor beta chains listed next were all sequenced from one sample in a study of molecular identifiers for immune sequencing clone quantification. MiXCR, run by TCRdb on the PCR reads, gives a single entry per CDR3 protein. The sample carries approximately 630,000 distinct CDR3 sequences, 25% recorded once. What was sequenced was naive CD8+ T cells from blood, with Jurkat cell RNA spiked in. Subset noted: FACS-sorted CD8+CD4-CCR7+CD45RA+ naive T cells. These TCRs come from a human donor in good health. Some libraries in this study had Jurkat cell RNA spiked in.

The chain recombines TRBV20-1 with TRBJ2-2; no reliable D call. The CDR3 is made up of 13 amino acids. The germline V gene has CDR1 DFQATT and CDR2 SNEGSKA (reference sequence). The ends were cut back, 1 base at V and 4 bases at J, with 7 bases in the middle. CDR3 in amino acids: CSARGEFTGELFF. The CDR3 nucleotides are TGCAGTGCTAGAGGGGAATTCACCGGGGAGCTGTTTTTT.

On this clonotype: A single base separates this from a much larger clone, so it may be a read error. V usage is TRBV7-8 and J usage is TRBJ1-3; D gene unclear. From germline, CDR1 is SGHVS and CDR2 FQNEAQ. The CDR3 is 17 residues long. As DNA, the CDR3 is TGTGCCAGCAGCTTTTTTGAGACGGTCCTACCCGGAAACACCGTATATTTT. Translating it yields CASSFFETVLPGNTVYF.

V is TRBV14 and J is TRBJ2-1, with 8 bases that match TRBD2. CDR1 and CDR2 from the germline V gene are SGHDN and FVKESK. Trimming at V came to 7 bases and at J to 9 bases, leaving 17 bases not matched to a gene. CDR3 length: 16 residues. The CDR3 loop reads CASNQGLAGPPGEQFF. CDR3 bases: TGTGCCAGCAACCAGGGCCTAGCGGGTCCACCTGGTGAGCAGTTCTTC.

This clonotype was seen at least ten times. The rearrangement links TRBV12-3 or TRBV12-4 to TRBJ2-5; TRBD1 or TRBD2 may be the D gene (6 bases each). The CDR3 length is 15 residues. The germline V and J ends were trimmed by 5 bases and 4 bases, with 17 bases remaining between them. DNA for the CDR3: TGTGCCAGCAGTCCCCCCCAAGGGGGGTTAGAGACCCAGTACTTC. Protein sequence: CASSPPQGGLETQYF.

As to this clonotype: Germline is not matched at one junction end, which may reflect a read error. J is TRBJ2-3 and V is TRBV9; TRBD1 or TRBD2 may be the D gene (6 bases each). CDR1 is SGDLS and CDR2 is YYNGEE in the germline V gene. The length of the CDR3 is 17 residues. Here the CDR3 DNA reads TGTGCCAGCCGCGTAGAGGGGGGAGCTATCCCCCCAGATCCGCAGTATTTT. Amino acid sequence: CASRVEGGAIPPDPQYF. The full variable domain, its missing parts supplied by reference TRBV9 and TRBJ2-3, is DSGVTQTPKHLITATGQRVTLRCSPRSGDLSVYWYQQSLDQGLQFLIQYYNGEERAKGNILERFSAQQFPDLHSELNLSSLELGDSALYFCASRVEGGAIPPDPQYFGPGTRLTVL.

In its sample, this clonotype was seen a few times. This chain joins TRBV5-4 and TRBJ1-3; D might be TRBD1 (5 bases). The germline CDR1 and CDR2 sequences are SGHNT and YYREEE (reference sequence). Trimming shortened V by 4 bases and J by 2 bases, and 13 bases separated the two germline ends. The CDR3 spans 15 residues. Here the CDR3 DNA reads TGTGCCAGCAGCCAACCCGGACATCCTGGAAACACCATATATTTT. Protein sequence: CASSQPGHPGNTIYF.

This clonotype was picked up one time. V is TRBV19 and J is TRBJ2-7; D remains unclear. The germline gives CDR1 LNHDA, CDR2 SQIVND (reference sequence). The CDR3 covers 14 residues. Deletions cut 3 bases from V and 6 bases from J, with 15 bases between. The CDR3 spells CASSIVGSHGEQYF. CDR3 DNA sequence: TGTGCCAGTAGTATCGTAGGAAGCCATGGCGAGCAGTACTTC.

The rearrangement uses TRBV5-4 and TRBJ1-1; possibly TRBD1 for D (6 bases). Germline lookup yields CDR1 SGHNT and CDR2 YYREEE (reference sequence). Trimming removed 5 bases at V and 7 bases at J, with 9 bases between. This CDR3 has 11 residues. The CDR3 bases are TGTGCCAGCAGACAGGGTGGTGAAGCTTTCTTT. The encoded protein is CASRQGGEAFF.

Here the CDR3 DNA reads TGTGCCAGCAGCCACCCGTGGGAGGGTCAGGACACTGAAGCTTTCTTT. It codes for CASSHPWEGQDTEAFF. V is TRBV5-8 and J is TRBJ1-1; D is uncertain. Germline V gives CDR1 SGHTS, CDR2 YDEGEE. V was shortened by 4 bases and J by 3 bases, with 19 bases between the two germline ends. The CDR3 consists of 16 residues.

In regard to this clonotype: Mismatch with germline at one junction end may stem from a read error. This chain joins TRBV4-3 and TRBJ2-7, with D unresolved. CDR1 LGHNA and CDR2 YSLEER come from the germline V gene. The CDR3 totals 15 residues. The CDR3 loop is CAGSQETHGTYEQYF. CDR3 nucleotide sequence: TGCGCCGGCAGCCAAGAGACCCACGGTACCTACGAGCAGTACTTC.

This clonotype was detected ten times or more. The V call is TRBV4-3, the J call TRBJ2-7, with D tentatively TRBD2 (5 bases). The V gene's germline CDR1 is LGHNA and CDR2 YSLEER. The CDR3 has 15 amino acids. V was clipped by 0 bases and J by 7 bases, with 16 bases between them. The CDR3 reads CASSQDRSGGLEQYF. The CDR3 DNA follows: TGCGCCAGCAGCCAAGATCGGTCTGGAGGTTTGGAGCAGTACTTC.

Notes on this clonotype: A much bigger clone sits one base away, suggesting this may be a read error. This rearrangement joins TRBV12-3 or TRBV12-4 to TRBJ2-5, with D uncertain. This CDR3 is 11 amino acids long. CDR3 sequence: CVSSIGETQYF. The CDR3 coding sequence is TGTGTCAGCAGTATTGGGGAGACCCAGTACTTC.

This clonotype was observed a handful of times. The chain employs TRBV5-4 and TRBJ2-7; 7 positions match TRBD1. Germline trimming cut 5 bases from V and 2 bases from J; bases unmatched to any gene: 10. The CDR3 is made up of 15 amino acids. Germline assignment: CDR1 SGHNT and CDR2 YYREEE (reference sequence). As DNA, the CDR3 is TGTGCCAGCAGGGACCACAGGGGACCACCCTACGAGCAGTACTTC. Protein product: CASRDHRGPPYEQYF. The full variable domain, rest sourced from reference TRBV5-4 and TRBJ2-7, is ETGVTQSPTHLIKTRGQQVTLRCSSQSGHNTVSWYQQALGQGPQFIFQYYREEENGRGNFPPRFSGLQFPNYSSELNVNALELDDSALYLCASRDHRGPPYEQYFGPGTRLTVT.

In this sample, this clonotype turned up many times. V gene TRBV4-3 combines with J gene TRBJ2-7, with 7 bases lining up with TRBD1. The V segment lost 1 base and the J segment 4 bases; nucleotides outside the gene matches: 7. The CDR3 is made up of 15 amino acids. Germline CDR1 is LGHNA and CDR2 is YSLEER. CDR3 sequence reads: CASSQGRQGIYEQYF. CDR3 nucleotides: TGCGCCAGCAGCCAAGGAAGACAGGGAATTTACGAGCAGTACTTC.

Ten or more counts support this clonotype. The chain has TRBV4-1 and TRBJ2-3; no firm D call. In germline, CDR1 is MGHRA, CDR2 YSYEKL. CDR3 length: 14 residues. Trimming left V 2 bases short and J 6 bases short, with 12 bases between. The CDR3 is CASSQLPVGDTQYF. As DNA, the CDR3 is TGCGCCAGCAGCCAACTCCCCGTGGGGGATACGCAGTATTTT.

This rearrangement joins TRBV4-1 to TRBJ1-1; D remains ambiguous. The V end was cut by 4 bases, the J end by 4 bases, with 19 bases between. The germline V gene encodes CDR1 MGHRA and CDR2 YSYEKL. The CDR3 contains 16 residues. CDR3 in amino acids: CASSPSGNGLGTEAFF. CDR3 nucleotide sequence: TGCGCCAGCAGCCCGTCAGGCAACGGTCTGGGCACTGAAGCTTTCTTT.

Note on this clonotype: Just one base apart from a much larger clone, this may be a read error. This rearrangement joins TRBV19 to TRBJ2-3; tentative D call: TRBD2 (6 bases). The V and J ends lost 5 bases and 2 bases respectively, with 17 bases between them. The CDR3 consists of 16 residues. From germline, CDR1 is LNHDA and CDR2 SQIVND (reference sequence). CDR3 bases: TGTGCCAGTAGTCCGAGGACTACCTCTAACACAGATACGCAGTATTTT. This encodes CASSPRTTSNTDTQYF.

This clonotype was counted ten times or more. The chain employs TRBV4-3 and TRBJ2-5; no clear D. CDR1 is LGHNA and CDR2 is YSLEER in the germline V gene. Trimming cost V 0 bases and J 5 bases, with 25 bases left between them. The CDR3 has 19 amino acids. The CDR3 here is CASSQEVRSVGSMEETQYF. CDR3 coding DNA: TGCGCCAGCAGCCAAGAGGTTCGATCAGTTGGGTCGATGGAGGAGACCCAGTACTTC.

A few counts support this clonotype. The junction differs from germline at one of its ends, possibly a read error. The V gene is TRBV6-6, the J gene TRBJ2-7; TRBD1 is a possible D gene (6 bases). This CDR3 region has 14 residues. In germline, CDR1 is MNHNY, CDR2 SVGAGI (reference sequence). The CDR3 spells CASSYGQGRVERYF. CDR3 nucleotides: TGTGCCAGCAGTTACGGGCAGGGGCGGGTCGAGCGGTACTTC.